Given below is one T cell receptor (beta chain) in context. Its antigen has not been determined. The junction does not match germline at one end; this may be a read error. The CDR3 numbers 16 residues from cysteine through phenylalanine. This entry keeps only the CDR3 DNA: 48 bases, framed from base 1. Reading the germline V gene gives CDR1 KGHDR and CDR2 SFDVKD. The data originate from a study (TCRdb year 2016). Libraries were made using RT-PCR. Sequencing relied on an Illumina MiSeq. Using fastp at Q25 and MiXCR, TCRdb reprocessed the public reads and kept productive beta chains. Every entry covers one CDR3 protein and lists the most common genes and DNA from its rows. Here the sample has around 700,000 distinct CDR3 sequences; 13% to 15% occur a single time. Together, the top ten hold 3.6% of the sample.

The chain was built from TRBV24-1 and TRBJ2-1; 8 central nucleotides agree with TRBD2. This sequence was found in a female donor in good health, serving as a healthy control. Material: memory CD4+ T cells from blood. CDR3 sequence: CATRDYTGRAYNEQFF. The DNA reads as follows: TGTGCCACCAGAGATTACACCGGGAGGGCCTACAATGAGCAGTTCTTC.